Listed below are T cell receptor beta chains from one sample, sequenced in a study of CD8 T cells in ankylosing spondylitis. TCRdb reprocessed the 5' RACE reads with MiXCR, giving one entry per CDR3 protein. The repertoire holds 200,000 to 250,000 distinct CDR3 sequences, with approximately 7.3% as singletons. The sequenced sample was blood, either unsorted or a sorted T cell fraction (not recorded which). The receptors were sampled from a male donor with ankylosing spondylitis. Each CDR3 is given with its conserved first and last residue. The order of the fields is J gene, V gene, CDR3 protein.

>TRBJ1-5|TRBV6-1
CASIPDRYSTQPQHF
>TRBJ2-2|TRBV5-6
CASTLTVNTGELFF
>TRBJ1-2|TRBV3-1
CASSQGDRRTGYDYGYTF
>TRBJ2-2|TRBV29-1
CSVGGGNTGELFF
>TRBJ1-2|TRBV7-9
CASSWGQGGPYGYTF
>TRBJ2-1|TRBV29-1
CSVEDPQLAGAHWGEQFF
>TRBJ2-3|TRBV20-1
CSAWSDGRRADTQYF
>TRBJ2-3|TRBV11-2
CASSVAGDTDTQYF
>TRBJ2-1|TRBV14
CASSQSPGPYNEQFF
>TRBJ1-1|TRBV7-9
CASSDGWTEAFF
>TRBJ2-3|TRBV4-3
CASSQGIALDTQYF
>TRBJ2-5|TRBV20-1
CSAPSLTSPETQYF
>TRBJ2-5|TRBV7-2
CASSRGGQTQYF
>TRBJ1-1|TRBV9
CASSVVRLAGSAEAFF
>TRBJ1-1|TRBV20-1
CSAFWGNPEAFF
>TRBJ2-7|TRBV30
CAWSVGVWDEQYF
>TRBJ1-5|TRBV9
CASSAGDRGLQPQHF
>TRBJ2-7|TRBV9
CASSVGTGNYEQYF
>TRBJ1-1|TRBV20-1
CSASLGGRVREAFF
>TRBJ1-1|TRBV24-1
CATSDSYEAFF
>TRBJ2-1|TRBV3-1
CASSPPFRGFNEQFF
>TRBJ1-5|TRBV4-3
CASSPRRGNQPQHF
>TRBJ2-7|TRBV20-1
CSARVEDFGHYEQYF
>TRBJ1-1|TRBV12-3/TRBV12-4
CASSFSGGSNEAFF
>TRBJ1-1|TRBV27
CAIWTMEAFF
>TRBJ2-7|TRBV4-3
CASSSSGAASYEQYF
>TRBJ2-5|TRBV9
CASSVDSGETQYF
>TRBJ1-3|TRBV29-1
CSAQGARTIYF
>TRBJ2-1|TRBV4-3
CASSQASGSLNEQFF
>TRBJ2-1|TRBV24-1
CATSVQGADNEQFF
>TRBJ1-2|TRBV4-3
CASSQDPGVNYGYTF